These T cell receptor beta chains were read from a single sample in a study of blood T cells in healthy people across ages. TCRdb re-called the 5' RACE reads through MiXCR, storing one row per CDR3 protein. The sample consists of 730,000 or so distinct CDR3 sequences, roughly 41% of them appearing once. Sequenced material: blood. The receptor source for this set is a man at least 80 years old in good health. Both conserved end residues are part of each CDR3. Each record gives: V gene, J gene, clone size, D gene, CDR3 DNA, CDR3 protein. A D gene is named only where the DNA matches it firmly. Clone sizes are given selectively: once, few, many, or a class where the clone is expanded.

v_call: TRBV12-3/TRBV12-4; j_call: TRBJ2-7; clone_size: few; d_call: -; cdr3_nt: TGTGCCAGCAGTACCTTAACAGGGTGGCCTCTTGGCGAGCAGTACTTC; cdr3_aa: CASSTLTGWPLGEQYF
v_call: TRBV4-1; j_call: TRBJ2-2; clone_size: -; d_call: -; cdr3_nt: TGCGCCAGCAGCCGCCTAGTGCAGCAGAACACCGGGGAGCTGTTTTTT; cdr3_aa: CASSRLVQQNTGELFF
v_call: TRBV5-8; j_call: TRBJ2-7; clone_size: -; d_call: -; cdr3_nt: TGTGCCAGCAGCGATAGGACAGTCTGGTCAACCCAGTACTTC; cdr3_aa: CASSDRTVWSTQYF
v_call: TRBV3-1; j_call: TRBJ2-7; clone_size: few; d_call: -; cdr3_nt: TGTGCCAGCAGCCAAGATGGGGGGGGCCGCTCCTACGAGCAGTACTTC; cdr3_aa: CASSQDGGGRSYEQYF
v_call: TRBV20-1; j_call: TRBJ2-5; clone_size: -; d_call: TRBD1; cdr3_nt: TGCAGTGCTAGACTCCCAGGGGGTAACCTCCGGGAGACCCAGTACTTC; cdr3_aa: CSARLPGGNLRETQYF
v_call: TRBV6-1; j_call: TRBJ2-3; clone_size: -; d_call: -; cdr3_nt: TGTGCCAGCAGTGAAGGGGGGTCCAGGGGTACGCAGTATTTT; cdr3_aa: CASSEGGSRGTQYF
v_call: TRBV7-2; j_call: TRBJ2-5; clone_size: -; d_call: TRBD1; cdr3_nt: TGTGCCAGCAGCAAAGACAGGGCTCGGGCTCTCGGGGAGACCCAGTACTTC; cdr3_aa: CASSKDRARALGETQYF
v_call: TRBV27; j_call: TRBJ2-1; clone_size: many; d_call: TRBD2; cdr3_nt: TGTGCCAGCAGTTTATCGGGACTAGCGGGATTGAATGAGCAGTTCTTC; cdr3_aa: CASSLSGLAGLNEQFF
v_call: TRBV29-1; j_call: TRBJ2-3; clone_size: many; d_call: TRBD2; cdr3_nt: TGCAGCGTCGGCACCACGGGGGGTGATACGCAGTATTTT; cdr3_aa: CSVGTTGGDTQYF
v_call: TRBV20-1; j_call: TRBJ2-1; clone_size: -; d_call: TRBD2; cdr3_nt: TGCAGTGCTAGGGAACTAGCGGGTCTGAGCTCCTACAATGAGCAGTTCTTC; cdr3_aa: CSARELAGLSSYNEQFF
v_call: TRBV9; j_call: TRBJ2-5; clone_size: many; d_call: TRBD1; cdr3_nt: TGTGCCAGCAGCATAAGTCGTTCAGGGGGAGAGACCCAGTACTTC; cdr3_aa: CASSISRSGGETQYF
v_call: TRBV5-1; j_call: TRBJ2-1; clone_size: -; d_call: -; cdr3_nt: TGCGCCAGCAGCGAACGGGGAGACAATGGGCAGTTCTTC; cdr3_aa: CASSERGDNGQFF
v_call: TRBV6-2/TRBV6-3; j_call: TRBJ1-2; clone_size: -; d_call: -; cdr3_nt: TGTGCCAGCAGCCATAGCTGGGACTATGGCTACACCTTC; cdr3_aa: CASSHSWDYGYTF
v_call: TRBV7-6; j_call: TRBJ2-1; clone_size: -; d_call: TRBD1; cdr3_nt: TGTGCCAGCAGCAGGGACAGGGGGATGGACTACAATGAGCAGTTCTTC; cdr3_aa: CASSRDRGMDYNEQFF
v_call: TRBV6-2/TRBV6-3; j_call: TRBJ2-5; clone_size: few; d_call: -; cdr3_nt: TGTGCCAGCAAAAACCTCCAAGTTATGGAGACCCAGTACTTC; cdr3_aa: CASKNLQVMETQYF
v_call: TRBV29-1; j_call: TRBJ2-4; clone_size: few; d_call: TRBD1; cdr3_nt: TGCAGCGTCAAGGGACAGTCCCCGGGCATTCAGTACTTC; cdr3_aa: CSVKGQSPGIQYF
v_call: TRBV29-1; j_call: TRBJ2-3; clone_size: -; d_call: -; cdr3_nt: TGCAGCGTTAGGGGACTCTACCTCACAGATACGCAGTATTTT; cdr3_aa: CSVRGLYLTDTQYF
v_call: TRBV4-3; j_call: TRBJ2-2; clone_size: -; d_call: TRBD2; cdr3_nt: TGCGCCAGCAGCCAGGCTGTTATAGCGGGAGGGAGTAGCACCGGGGAGCTGTTTTTT; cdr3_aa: CASSQAVIAGGSSTGELFF
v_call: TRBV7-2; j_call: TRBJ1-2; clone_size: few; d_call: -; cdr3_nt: TGTGCCAGCACCTTCCCAGGAGTCGGCTACACCTTC; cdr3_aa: CASTFPGVGYTF
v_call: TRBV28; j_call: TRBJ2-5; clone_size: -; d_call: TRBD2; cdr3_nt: TGTGCCAGCAGATTACTAGCGATCCAAGAGACCCAGTACTTC; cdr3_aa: CASRLLAIQETQYF
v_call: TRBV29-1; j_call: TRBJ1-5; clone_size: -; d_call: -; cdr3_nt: TGCAGCGGGCCTGATAGCAATCGGCCCCAGCATTTT; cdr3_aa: CSGPDSNRPQHF
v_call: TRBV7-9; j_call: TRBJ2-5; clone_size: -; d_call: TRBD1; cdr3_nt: TGTGCCAGCAGTTTAGGCCAGGGGGCAGGAGAGACCCAGTACTTC; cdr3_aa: CASSLGQGAGETQYF
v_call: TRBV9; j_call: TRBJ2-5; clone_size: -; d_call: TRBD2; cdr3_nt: TGTGCCAGCAGCGCTAGCGGGAGTGAGGAGACCCAGTACTTC; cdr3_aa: CASSASGSEETQYF
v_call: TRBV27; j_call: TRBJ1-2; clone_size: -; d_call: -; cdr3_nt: TGTGCCAGCAGTCCAATGGTCCTCTCCCCGGGGGGCTACACCTTC; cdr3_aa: CASSPMVLSPGGYTF
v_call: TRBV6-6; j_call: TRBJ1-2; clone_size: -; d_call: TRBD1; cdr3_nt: TGTGCCAGCAGTACGACAGGGGTCGGCTACACCTTC; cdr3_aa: CASSTTGVGYTF
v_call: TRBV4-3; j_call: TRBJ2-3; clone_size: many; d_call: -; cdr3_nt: TGCGCCAGCAGCCAAGGGCCCGGGGTTAGCACAGATACGCAGTATTTT; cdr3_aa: CASSQGPGVSTDTQYF
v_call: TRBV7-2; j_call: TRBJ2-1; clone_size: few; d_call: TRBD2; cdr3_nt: TGTGCCAGCAGCTCCCCGGGACTAGCGGGAGGGAATTTGTTCTTC; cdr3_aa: CASSSPGLAGGNLFF
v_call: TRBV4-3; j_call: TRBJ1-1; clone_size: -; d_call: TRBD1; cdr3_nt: TGCGCCAGCAGCACGGGACAGGGACCGAACACTGAAGCTTTCTTT; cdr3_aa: CASSTGQGPNTEAFF
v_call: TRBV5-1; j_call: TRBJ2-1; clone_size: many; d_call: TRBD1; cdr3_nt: TGCGCCAGCAGCTTGGCGACAGGGGTCTACAATGAGCAGTTCTTC; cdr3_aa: CASSLATGVYNEQFF
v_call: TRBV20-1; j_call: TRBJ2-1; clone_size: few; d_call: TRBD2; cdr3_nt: TGCAGTGCTAGACCTCCTCGCGGGGGCTACAATGAGCAGTTCTTC; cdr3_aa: CSARPPRGGYNEQFF
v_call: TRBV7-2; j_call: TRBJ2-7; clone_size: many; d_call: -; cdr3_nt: TGTGCCAGCAGTCGGACGGCTACCTACGAGCAGTACTTC; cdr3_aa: CASSRTATYEQYF
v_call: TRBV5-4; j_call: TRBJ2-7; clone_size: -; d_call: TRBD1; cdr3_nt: TGTGCCAGCAGCTTGCCGGGACAGGGAGGGTACGAGCAGTACTTC; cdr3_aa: CASSLPGQGGYEQYF
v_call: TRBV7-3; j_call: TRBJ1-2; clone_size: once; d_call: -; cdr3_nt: TGTGCCAGCAGCCCCAACAGGGAGGATGGCTACACCTTC; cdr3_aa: CASSPNREDGYTF
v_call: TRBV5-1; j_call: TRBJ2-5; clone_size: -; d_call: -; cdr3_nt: TGCCCCAGCAGCTTGGCTGGCAGCCAAGAGACCCAGTACTTC; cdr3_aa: CPSSLAGSQETQYF
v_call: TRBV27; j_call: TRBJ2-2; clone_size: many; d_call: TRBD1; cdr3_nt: TGTGCCAGCAGTTACGGGACAGGGAACACCGGGGAGCTGTTTTTT; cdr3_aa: CASSYGTGNTGELFF
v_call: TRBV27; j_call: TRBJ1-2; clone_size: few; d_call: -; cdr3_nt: TGTGCCAGCAGTTTAAAACAGGGTAGCTATGGCTACACCTTC; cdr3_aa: CASSLKQGSYGYTF
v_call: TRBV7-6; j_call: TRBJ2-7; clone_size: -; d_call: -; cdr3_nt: TGTGCCAGCAGCATTATAAGCAACTCCTACGAGCAGTACTTC; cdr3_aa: CASSIISNSYEQYF
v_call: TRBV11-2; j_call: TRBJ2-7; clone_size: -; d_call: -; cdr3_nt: TGTGCCAGCAGCTCCTGGGACGGAGCCTACGAGCAGTACTTC; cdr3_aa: CASSSWDGAYEQYF
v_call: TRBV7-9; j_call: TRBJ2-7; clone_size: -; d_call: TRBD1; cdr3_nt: TGTGCCAGCAGCCATCTGGACAGGGACTACGAGCAGTACTTC; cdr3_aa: CASSHLDRDYEQYF
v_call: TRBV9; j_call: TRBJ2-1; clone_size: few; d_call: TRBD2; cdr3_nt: TGTGCCAGCAGCGTAGGGCTCAGACTAGCGGGAGGGCCGCATGAGCAGTTCTTC; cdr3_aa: CASSVGLRLAGGPHEQFF